This paragraph reports one T cell receptor beta chain. Its specificity is unknown. The entirety of the isolated RNA underwent reverse transcription, so expressed TCRB transcripts were sequenced. TCRdb keeps only in-frame clones here, not all; method: immunoSEQ multiplex PCR. The sample lists around 600,000 clones; roughly 12% were seen once. The CDR3 is made up of 11 amino acids. V lost 6 bases and J lost 1, with 4 bases in between. Looked up from germline, CDR1 is SNHLY and CDR2 is FYNNEI. The data belong to a study of beta chain features in type 1 diabetes. Study context: Patients and healthy donors were similar in age, gender and cell yields.

Via the markers CD45RO/CCR7/CD25/CD127/CD95/CD27, stem cell-like memory, regulatory, central memory and naive CD4+ cells were sorted. Findings and caveats of the study: Using cDNA template may skew counts toward highly expressing activated cells. The naive, central memory and Treg TCRB repertoires showed an apparent similarity that was greater among patients than among healthy donors. Among all four CD4+ subsets, Type 1 diabetes patients had TCRB CDR3s that were moderately but significantly shorter.

The sample was naive CD4+ T cells from blood. The TCR sequence derives from a man aged 25 to 45 with type 1 diabetes. The V gene is TRBV2, the J gene TRBJ2-7; D gene unclear. The CDR3 coding sequence is TGTGCCAGCAGGGTTTCCTACGAGCAGTACTTC. This sequence encodes CASRVSYEQYF.